This TCR beta chain was obtained from a study of blood T cells in healthy people across ages. The use of a sample-barcoded 5' primer and a J-beta primer mix characterized a second PCR of roughly 6 to 11 cycles. TCRdb re-analysed the 5' RACE reads in MiXCR, keeping a single row per CDR3 protein. The sample lists 800,000 to 1,300,000 distinct CDR3 sequences, 25% occurring once. Donation came from healthy Caucasian individuals in Russia who were aged about 6 to 90. Researchers report isolating at least 6.5 million PBMCs per sample. With 8 bases clipped from V and 3 bases from J, the junction kept 4 bases outside the gene matches. The CDR3 covers 14 residues. Per the germline V gene, CDR1 is ENHRY and CDR2 is SYGVKD. This clonotype was counted ten times or more. These same records also appear under a second study, on T cells of mothers and their children. That investigation notes: Nine systemically healthy Caucasian donors: three mothers, six children. There were over 9.5 million TCR beta CDR3 reads from each mother and approximately 3 million from each child.

The sample consisted of blood. V and J are TRBV10-3 and TRBJ2-3; 11 bases align to TRBD2. This receptor was taken from a girl aged 2-10 years in good health. The CDR3 is CAILGLAVTDTQYF. CDR3 nucleotides: TGTGCCATCTTGGGACTAGCGGTTACAGATACGCAGTATTTT.